Shown below are 6 T cell receptor beta chains from a single sample sequenced in a study of monozygotic twins with inflammatory bowel disease. TCRdb re-called the 5' RACE reads and catalogs CDR3 proteins one per entry, DNA excluded. This sample contains over 200,000 distinct CDR3 sequences. Sequencing was carried out using blood. All receptors derive from a human donor with ulcerative colitis or Crohn's disease, or a healthy co-twin of an affected twin (not recorded which).

This chain uses TRBV3-1 with TRBJ2-2; there is no DNA to check the TCRdb D call of TRBD1. Germline CDR1 reads LGHDT; CDR2 reads YNNKEL (reference sequence). CDR3 length: 13 amino acids. CDR3 amino acids: CASSPQGAGELFF.

The V call is TRBV20-1, the J call TRBJ2-2; TCRdb's assignment of TRBD1 cannot be checked, as there is no DNA. The CDR3 contains 13 residues. CDR1 and CDR2 from the germline V gene are DFQATT and SNEGSKA (reference sequence). The CDR3 sequence is CSARKTGTGELFF.

V is TRBV9 and J is TRBJ1-1; TCRdb reports TRBD1, a call that lacks DNA to check it against. Germline assignment: CDR1 SGDLS and CDR2 YYNGEE. The CDR3 spans 14 residues. The CDR3 reads CASSPIGGNTEAFF. The full variable domain, with the rest looked up from reference TRBV9 and TRBJ1-1, is DSGVTQTPKHLITATGQRVTLRCSPRSGDLSVYWYQQSLDQGLQFLIQYYNGEERAKGNILERFSAQQFPDLHSELNLSSLELGDSALYFCASSPIGGNTEAFFGQGTRLTVV.

The chain uses TRBV15 and TRBJ1-1; TCRdb's D gene call, TRBD1, goes unchecked for lack of DNA. The germline V gene has CDR1 LNHNV and CDR2 YYDKDF (reference sequence). The CDR3 is made up of 12 amino acids. This CDR3 is CATSREGGEAFF.

The J gene is TRBJ1-5, the V gene TRBV20-1; TCRdb indicates TRBD1, and absent DNA this call remains unverified. The CDR3 consists of 16 residues. Germline V CDR1 and CDR2: DFQATT, SNEGSKA (reference sequence). This CDR3 reads CSATSRDRGRNQPQHF.

V and J are TRBV12-3 or TRBV12-4 and TRBJ1-5; TCRdb proposes TRBD1, but this gene call is untestable without DNA. This CDR3 region has 15 residues. The CDR3 here is CASSSNRGSNQPQHF.